One and the same sample provided the 7 T cell receptor beta chains below, sequenced in a study of shared clonotypes between healthy human individuals. Repertoires were generated with immunoSEQ multiplex PCR, while TCRdb's copy carries only in-frame clones and drops some. The data contain some 2.1 million clones, roughly 96% of them singletons. Specimen: naive CD4+ T cells sorted from blood. Indicated subset: CD45RA+ positively selected. The source is a man between 18 and 29 years old in good health.

This clone came up once. This CDR3 is CASTRQTEAFF. CDR3 DNA: TGTGCCAGCACGAGACAGACTGAAGCTTTCTTT. This sequence joins TRBV2 and TRBJ1-1, with D possibly being TRBD1 (5 bases). The germline CDR1 and CDR2 sequences are SNHLY and FYNNEI. Trimming removed 7 bases from V and 5 bases from J, with 8 bases in between. The CDR3 runs 11 residues.

CDR3 in amino acids: CASSGPGLAGGGTQYF. The CDR3 nucleotides are TGTGCCAGCAGTGGTCCGGGACTAGCGGGGGGAGGGACCCAGTACTTC. The chain couples TRBV27 to TRBJ2-5; TRBD2 matches 15 bases. Germline V gene data show CDR1 as MNHEY and CDR2 as SMNVEV (reference sequence). The CDR3 length is 16 residues. V trimming: 5 bases; J trimming: 7 bases; junction bases outside the gene matches: 8.

Comment on this clone: Different DNA sequences within this sample yield the same CDR3. This rearrangement joins TRBV7-2 to TRBJ2-7; D remains unclear. The V and J ends lost 5 bases and 0 bases respectively, with 8 bases between them. CDR1 is SGHTA and CDR2 is FQGNSA in the germline V gene. The CDR3 runs 13 residues. The CDR3 DNA sequence: TGTGCCAGCAGCCGGACGGTCTCCTACGAGCAGTACTTC. This encodes CASSRTVSYEQYF.

CDR3 nucleotide sequence: TGTGCCAGCAGTTTACTAGCCCCCTCTGAGCAGTTCTTC. It encodes CASSLLAPSEQFF. The chain is built from TRBV28 and TRBJ2-1; possible D gene TRBD2, 5 bases. V was trimmed by 2 bases and J by 9 bases, leaving 11 bases between them. The CDR3 loop spans 13 amino acids. The germline gives CDR1 MDHEN, CDR2 SYDVKM.

This chain connects TRBV30 to TRBJ2-5; TRBD1 or TRBD2 may be the D gene (5 bases each). V lost 4 bases and J lost 1, with 16 bases in between. The CDR3 has 15 amino acids. Germline V gene lookup returns CDR1 GTSNPN and CDR2 SVGIG (reference sequence). CDR3 loop: CAWISPGQGQETQYF. The CDR3, as DNA: TGTGCCTGGATTTCCCCGGGGCAGGGCCAAGAGACCCAGTACTTC.

This clone has only one observation. The chain links TRBV28 to TRBJ2-1, with D maybe TRBD2 (6 bases). The germline V gene has CDR1 MDHEN and CDR2 SYDVKM. V was cut by 4 bases and J by 2 bases, with 15 bases left in between. There are 16 residues in the CDR3. The chain's CDR3 is CASSSSGEVPYNEQFF. CDR3 in DNA: TGTGCCAGCAGTTCCTCGGGGGAGGTCCCCTACAATGAGCAGTTCTTC.

This chain links TRBV7-2 with TRBJ2-7; either TRBD1 or TRBD2 may supply D (5 bases each). V was pared by 4 bases and J by 7 bases, with 14 bases between. The CDR3 length is 13 residues. Germline V gene data show CDR1 as SGHTA and CDR2 as FQGNSA. CDR3 region: CASSSHLEGEQYF. DNA of the CDR3: TGTGCCAGCAGCTCACATCTAGAGGGGGAGCAGTACTTC.